Sequencing of this TCR beta chain was carried out in a study of shared clonotypes between healthy human individuals. Overall study context: Each donor contributed plates that comprised three CD4 naive, three CD4 memory, two CD8 naive and one CD8 memory. The study's findings and limits: Only a few donors were included, so the genetic and exposure-history diversity represented was limited.

Samples underwent the assay at deep level. The data were produced by immunoSEQ multiplex PCR, yet TCRdb's version contains in-frame clones alone and is incomplete. The data show about a million clones, around four fifths seen once. Germline CDR1 reads ENHRY; CDR2 reads SYGVKD. Trimming cost V 0 bases and J 3 bases, with 9 bases left between them. The CDR3 spans 15 residues. As to this clone: Its antigen remains unidentified.

Naive CD4+ cells were CD45RA-selected; the remaining cells were memory. The chain employs TRBV10-3 and TRBJ1-5; perhaps TRBD1 as D (6 bases). The sequence derives from a man between 18 and 29 years old in good health. Material for sequencing was memory CD4+ T cells sorted from blood. The sample's subset: CD45RA-negative fraction. CDR3 loop: CAISESGGNNQPQHF. The CDR3 region has the DNA TGTGCCATCAGTGAGTCAGGGGGAAACAATCAGCCCCAGCATTTT.